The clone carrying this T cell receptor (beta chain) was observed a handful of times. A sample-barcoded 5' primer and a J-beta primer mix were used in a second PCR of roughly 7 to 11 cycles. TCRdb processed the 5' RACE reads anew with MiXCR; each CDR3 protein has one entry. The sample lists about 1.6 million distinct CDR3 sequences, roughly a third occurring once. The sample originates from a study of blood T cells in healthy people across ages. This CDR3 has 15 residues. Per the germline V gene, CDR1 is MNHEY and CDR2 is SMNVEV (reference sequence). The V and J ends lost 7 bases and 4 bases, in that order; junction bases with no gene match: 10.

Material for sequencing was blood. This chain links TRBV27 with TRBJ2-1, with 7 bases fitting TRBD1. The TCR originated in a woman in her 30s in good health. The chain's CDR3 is CASISIGTDYNEQFF. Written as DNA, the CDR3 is TGTGCCAGCATCTCAATCGGGACAGATTACAATGAGCAGTTCTTC.